These T cell receptor beta chains were read from a single sample in a study of T cell repertoires in cytomegalovirus infection. TCRdb recomputed calls from the reads with MiXCR, one row per CDR3 protein. The sample comprises a few hundred thousand distinct CDR3 sequences, about 17% of which are singletons, and roughly 50% rests with the top ten. Source material: CD8+ T cells from PBMCs. These receptors all stem from a human donor in good health (CMV status not recorded). Some clones in this sample may be carry-over from other donors' samples. CDR3s leave out the opening cysteine and the closing phenylalanine or tryptophan.

V	J	CDR3
TRBV13	TRBJ1-5	ASSSGHGQPQH
TRBV19	TRBJ1-1	ASSLQGTANTEAF
TRBV7-2	TRBJ1-5	ASSYPWQDPDQPQH
TRBV7-6	TRBJ2-3	ASSLRWDRGQY
TRBV5-6	TRBJ2-7	ASSLPGTDDYEQY
TRBV27	TRBJ2-1	ASSLRGTGAYEQF
TRBV14	TRBJ2-1	ASSQERLGGGLIDEQF
TRBV12-3/TRBV12-4	TRBJ1-2	ASSFFQGYGYT
TRBV2	TRBJ1-3	ASRLNRNTIY
TRBV2	TRBJ1-1	ASNPVDWGNTEAF
TRBV28	TRBJ2-7	ASSLLPGVGEQY
TRBV27	TRBJ2-4	ASSLTGHIQY
TRBV6-6	TRBJ1-1	ASSYLDGTNTEAF
TRBV12-5	TRBJ2-2	ASGFNLRQSNTGELF
TRBV7-2	TRBJ1-1	ASSLTGVGTEAF
TRBV14	TRBJ2-1	ASSPPRNEQF
TRBV6-6	TRBJ1-1	ASSRQNMNTEAF
TRBV11-2	TRBJ2-1	ASSWGTSGADNEQF
TRBV4-1	TRBJ2-1	ASSQAATSGDSYNEQF
TRBV5-6	TRBJ1-4	ASSLDRNNEKLF
TRBV28	TRBJ2-1	ASSLASGGRNEQF
TRBV10-3	TRBJ1-3	AISETGGLGNTIY
TRBV7-2	TRBJ1-1	ASSLLGNTEAF
TRBV4-1	TRBJ2-3	ASSQAGLATGDTQY
TRBV28	TRBJ2-7	ASSPGTAYGYEQY
TRBV6-1	TRBJ2-1	ASSSGTGNNEQF
TRBV12-3/TRBV12-4	TRBJ2-6	ASSVTGANVLT
TRBV11-2	TRBJ1-4	ASSLSATNEKLF
TRBV12-3/TRBV12-4	TRBJ1-2	ASTTGAYGYT
TRBV4-3	TRBJ2-1	ASSQGPGTGDSYNEQF
TRBV19	TRBJ1-2	ASSPLFRGPANYGYT
TRBV4-1	TRBJ2-7	ASSQDGGQGTYEQY
TRBV7-2	TRBJ2-3	ASSFWGQEATDTQY
TRBV5-1	TRBJ1-2	ASSPLRGTNYGYT
TRBV29-1	TRBJ2-1	SVGVGGREQF
TRBV6-6	TRBJ2-2	AGEQGIPNTGELF
TRBV20-1	TRBJ2-7	SARDWDRGYEQY
TRBV6-1	TRBJ2-7	ASIDRLDEQY
TRBV28	TRBJ1-1	ASSPGQAVEAF
TRBV5-8	TRBJ1-3	ASSLSRFSGNTIY
TRBV6-5	TRBJ2-2	ASSYSGTDLGTGELF
TRBV7-9	TRBJ2-1	ASSGKAGNEQF
TRBV29-1	TRBJ2-1	SVDAAGVPEQF
TRBV19	TRBJ1-1	ASRYSVNTEAF
TRBV18	TRBJ2-1	ASSQGQGIYNEQF
TRBV5-1	TRBJ2-7	ASSLMPGQALTYEQY
TRBV29-1	TRBJ2-5	SVVTSGGASETQY
TRBV29-1	TRBJ2-1	SGGRGGYNEQF
TRBV4-1	TRBJ1-5	ASSQGQGGYEPQH
TRBV10-3	TRBJ1-1	AISEDSYRGAF
TRBV7-9	TRBJ2-3	ASSVRAAGTDTQY
TRBV29-1	TRBJ2-5	SVEVVVRKTQETQY
TRBV5-6	TRBJ1-1	ASYYGAGRAEAF
TRBV5-1	TRBJ1-4	ASRLDGLNEKLF
TRBV2	TRBJ2-7	ASSEIELAGAEQY
TRBV6-6	TRBJ2-7	ASSYEVYEQY
TRBV20-1	TRBJ2-7	SAEGQGTYEQY
TRBV2	TRBJ1-1	ASRAGTGGNTEAF
TRBV7-7	TRBJ1-5	ASGKGTPQH
TRBV25-1	TRBJ1-2	ASSESGKNGYT